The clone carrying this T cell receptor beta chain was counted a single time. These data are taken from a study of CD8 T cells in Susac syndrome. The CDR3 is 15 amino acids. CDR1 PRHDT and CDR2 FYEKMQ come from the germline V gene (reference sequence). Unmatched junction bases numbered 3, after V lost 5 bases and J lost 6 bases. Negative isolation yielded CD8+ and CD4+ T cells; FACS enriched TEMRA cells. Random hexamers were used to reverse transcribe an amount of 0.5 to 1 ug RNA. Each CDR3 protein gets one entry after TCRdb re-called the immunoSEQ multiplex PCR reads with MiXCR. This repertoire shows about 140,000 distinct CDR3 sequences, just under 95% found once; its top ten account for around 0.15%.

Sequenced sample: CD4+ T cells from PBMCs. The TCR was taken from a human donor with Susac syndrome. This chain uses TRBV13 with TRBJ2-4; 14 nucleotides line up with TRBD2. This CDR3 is CASSLGLAGGNIQYF. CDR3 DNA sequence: TGTGCCAGCAGCCTCGGACTAGCGGGGGGAAACATTCAGTACTTC.